This T cell receptor (beta chain) was observed in a study of T-cell memory formation after mild COVID-19. Note on this clonotype: Antigen: not known.

The study's findings and limits: Among contracting clones, CD4+ were mainly CM/EM and CD8+ enriched in EMRA. Clones contracting across day 15 to 85 had a balanced CD4/CD8 profile; later expanding clones leaned CD4+.

CDR1 MGHRA and CDR2 YSYEKL come from the germline V gene. Trimming took 5 bases from V and 5 from J; bases not matched to a gene: 13. The CDR3 loop spans 16 amino acids. A single record per CDR3 protein comes from TCRdb applying MiXCR to the 5' RACE reads. The sample gives 80,000 to 95,000 distinct CDR3 sequences, more than 20% of which show up once; approximately 45% is in the top ten. The chain carries TRBV4-1 and TRBJ2-7; 9 nucleotides align to TRBD1. This sequence was found in a man younger than 30 who had mild COVID-19 (a few samples of this study predate the infection). Cell type and time point are not known. The sequenced sample was PBMCs or a T cell subset sorted from them (not recorded which). CDR3 bases: TGCGCCAGCAGCAAAGGGAACAGGGGGCGCCTCAACGAGCAGTACTTC. This encodes CASSKGNRGRLNEQYF.